A single sample gave rise to the 30 T cell receptor beta chains below, sequenced in a study of radiotherapy plus CTLA-4 blockade in lung cancer. Profiled with immunoSEQ multiplex PCR; TCRdb holds only in-frame clones, not every one. The table has nearly 110,000 clones, approximately 81% seen once. The input for sequencing was peripheral blood, taken from a patient treated with radiotherapy plus ipilimumab. All receptors derive from a human donor with non-small cell lung cancer that progressed on radiotherapy plus ipilimumab. Some clones in this sample may be carry-over from other donors' samples.

The gene calls are TRBV28 and TRBJ2-7, with 7 bases lining up with TRBD2. This CDR3 region has 13 residues. CDR1 and CDR2 (germline): MDHEN, SYDVKM. The V segment lost 6 bases and the J segment 6 bases; nucleotides outside the gene matches: 8. The CDR3 region is CASSSGTGGEQYF. For the CDR3, the DNA is TGTGCCAGCAGCTCCGGGACGGGGGGCGAGCAGTACTTC.

The rearrangement uses TRBV7-9 and TRBJ1-5; possibly TRBD1 for D (5 bases). The CDR3 runs 16 residues. Germline V CDR1 and CDR2: SEHNR, FQNEAQ (reference sequence). V gave up 1 base and J gave up 4 bases, with 14 bases separating them. CDR3: CASSLGVGGRNQPQHF. CDR3 sequence (DNA): TGTGCCAGCAGCTTAGGAGTGGGGGGTAGGAATCAGCCCCAGCATTTT.

The rearrangement links TRBV7-9 to TRBJ2-2; 7 bases line up with TRBD1. The CDR3 loop spans 16 amino acids. The V gene end was trimmed by 4 bases and the J gene end by 6 bases; junction bases not matched to a gene: 11. Germline V CDR1 and CDR2: SEHNR, FQNEAQ (reference sequence). CDR3 residues: CASSSPAGGGSGELFF. CDR3 sequence (DNA): TGTGCCAGCAGCTCCCCAGCAGGGGGTGGTTCCGGGGAGCTGTTTTTT.

This clone showed up just once. This chain joins TRBV14 and TRBJ2-7; 9 nucleotides match TRBD1. V shed 3 bases, J shed 3 bases, and the junction held 15 bases outside the gene matches. CDR3 size: 18 residues. Germline CDR1 and CDR2: SGHDN and FVKESK. CDR3 sequence reads: CASSHLPGQGSGGYEQYF. The CDR3 region has the DNA TGTGCCAGCAGCCACTTGCCGGGACAGGGATCAGGAGGCTACGAGCAGTACTTC.

The rearrangement joins TRBV5-4 to TRBJ2-7; 9 nucleotides align to TRBD1. The CDR3 loop spans 15 amino acids. The germline gives CDR1 SGHNT, CDR2 YYREEE (reference sequence). V shed 1 base and J 2 bases; nucleotides not matched to a gene: 4. Here the CDR3 DNA reads TGTGCCAGCAGCTTGAGGACAGGGGCTACCTACGAGCAGTACTTC. Encoded protein: CASSLRTGATYEQYF. The full variable domain, completed using reference TRBV5-4 and TRBJ2-7, is ETGVTQSPTHLIKTRGQQVTLRCSSQSGHNTVSWYQQALGQGPQFIFQYYREEENGRGNFPPRFSGLQFPNYSSELNVNALELDDSALYLCASSLRTGATYEQYFGPGTRLTVT.

The count of this clone is one. The chain links TRBV5-1 to TRBJ2-5; D ambiguous. Germline V gene data show CDR1 as SGHRS and CDR2 as YFSETQ. There are 14 residues in the CDR3. The germline V and J ends were trimmed by 0 bases and 2 bases, with 8 bases remaining between them. The CDR3 loop reads CASSLAQIQETQYF. CDR3 nucleotides: TGCGCCAGCAGCTTGGCGCAGATACAAGAGACCCAGTACTTC.

The chain combines TRBV4-1 with TRBJ1-4, with D maybe TRBD1 (5 bases). V was shortened by 4 bases and J by 0 bases, with 12 bases between the two germline ends. This CDR3 has 16 residues. Germline CDR1 reads MGHRA; CDR2 reads YSYEKL. CDR3 region: CASSLRDEPTNEKLFF. The CDR3 bases are TGCGCCAGCAGCCTCCGGGACGAACCAACTAATGAAAAACTGTTTTTT.

The gene calls are TRBV13 and TRBJ1-1; D is uncertain. Germline CDR1 reads PRHDT; CDR2 reads FYEKMQ (reference sequence). Trimming cost V 2 bases and J 6 bases, with 10 bases left between them. The CDR3 is 13 amino acids. The CDR3 protein is CASSLLGGPEAFF. The CDR3 bases are TGTGCCAGCAGCTTATTGGGTGGGCCTGAAGCTTTCTTT.

The rearrangement joins TRBV6-5 to TRBJ2-7, with a weak D call TRBD1 (6 bases). Trimming shortened V by 5 bases and J by 5 bases, and 10 bases separated the two germline ends. This CDR3 comprises 12 residues. Germline V gene lookup returns CDR1 MNHEY and CDR2 SVGAGI. The CDR3: CASSGTGNEQYF. The CDR3 DNA follows: TGTGCCAGCAGTGGTACAGGGAACGAGCAGTACTTC.

In its sample, this clone was seen once. The chain uses TRBV7-2 and TRBJ2-7; 7 nucleotides agree with TRBD1. From germline, CDR1 is SGHTA and CDR2 FQGNSA. After removal of 5 bases from V and 5 bases from J, the junction contained 12 bases not matched to a gene. The CDR3 totals 15 residues. This chain's CDR3 is CASSLNRGDRDEQYF. DNA for the CDR3: TGTGCCAGCAGCCTAAACAGGGGCGACCGCGACGAGCAGTACTTC.

This clone was seen only once. J is TRBJ2-3 and V is TRBV6-4; 8 bases are shared with TRBD2. From germline, CDR1 is MRHNA and CDR2 SNTAGT. The ends lost 3 bases at V and 4 bases at J; junction bases unmatched: 3. The CDR3 loop spans 14 amino acids. For the CDR3, the DNA is TGTGCCAGCAGTGAAGCGGGGGAATCAGATACGCAGTATTTT. This gives the protein CASSEAGESDTQYF.

This chain links TRBV18 with TRBJ2-1; D may be TRBD1 or TRBD2 (5 bases each). CDR1 and CDR2 from the germline V gene are KGHSH and LQKENI. Trimming shortened V by 5 bases and J by 5 bases, and 16 bases separated the two germline ends. The CDR3 sequence is 15 residues long. CDR3 protein: CASSKTGPADNEQFF. CDR3 DNA sequence: TGTGCCAGCTCAAAAACGGGACCGGCAGACAATGAGCAGTTCTTC.

This clone was detected a few times. The V and J genes are TRBV5-6 and TRBJ2-7; TRBD1 might be the D (5 bases). Germline assignment: CDR1 SGHDT and CDR2 YYEEEE. This CDR3 has 14 amino acids. V lost 1 base to trimming and J lost 1 base, with 9 bases between them. Here the CDR3 DNA reads TGTGCCAGCAGCTTGCAGGGTTTATCCTACGAGCAGTACTTC. Translation gives CASSLQGLSYEQYF.

The rearrangement joins TRBV5-6 to TRBJ2-7, with D maybe TRBD1 (6 bases). Germline assignment: CDR1 SGHDT and CDR2 YYEEEE. V gave up 2 bases and J gave up 2 bases, with 11 bases separating them. The CDR3 has 14 residues. The CDR3 loop reads CASSLQGSPYEQYF. The CDR3 DNA follows: TGTGCCAGCAGCTTACAGGGCTCCCCCTACGAGCAGTACTTC. Variable domain in full (rest from reference TRBV5-6 and TRBJ2-7): DAGVTQSPTHLIKTRGQQVTLRCSPKSGHDTVSWYQQALGQGPQFIFQYYEEEERQRGNFPDRFSGHQFPNYSSELNVNALLLGDSALYLCASSLQGSPYEQYFGPGTRLTVT.

The V and J genes are TRBV19 and TRBJ2-7, with D possibly being TRBD1 (6 bases). CDR1 and CDR2 from the germline V gene are LNHDA and SQIVND (reference sequence). Trimming removed 9 bases from V and 5 bases from J, with 23 bases in between. The CDR3 totals 15 residues. The CDR3 coding sequence is TGTGCCAGCCTCTCTTACAGGGTTGGTATCCACGAGCAGTACTTC. Encoded protein: CASLSYRVGIHEQYF.

The chain has TRBV18 and TRBJ2-7, with TRBD1 matching 8 bases. Losses at the gene ends were 6 bases for V and 1 base for J; bases not matched to a gene: 8. This CDR3 spans 15 amino acids. The germline gives CDR1 KGHSH, CDR2 LQKENI. The CDR3: CASSTAGGHSYEQYF. In DNA, the CDR3 is TGTGCCAGCTCGACAGCAGGGGGCCATTCCTACGAGCAGTACTTC.

The rearrangement links TRBV29-1 to TRBJ1-2, with D perhaps TRBD1 (6 bases). V was shortened by 7 bases and J by 4 bases, with 13 bases between the two germline ends. CDR3 length: 12 residues. Per the germline V gene, CDR1 is SQVTM and CDR2 is ANQGSEA. This chain's CDR3 is CSGKQGGYGYTF. The CDR3 nucleotides read TGCAGCGGAAAACAGGGAGGCTATGGCTACACCTTC. The full variable domain, rest sourced from reference TRBV29-1 and TRBJ1-2, is SAVISQKPSRDICQRGTSLTIQCQVDSQVTMMFWYRQQPGQSLTLIATANQGSEATYESGFVIDKFPISRPNLTFSTLTVSNMSPEDSSIYLCSGKQGGYGYTFGSGTRLTVV.

This clone appeared a single time. The chain couples TRBV7-2 to TRBJ1-3, with no clear D. Trimming cost V 5 bases and J 0 bases, with 8 bases left between them. The CDR3 sequence is 14 residues long. Per the germline V gene, CDR1 is SGHTA and CDR2 is FQGNSA. CDR3 in DNA: TGTGCCAGCAGCCCACAGAGCTCTGGAAACACCATATATTTT. Its translation is CASSPQSSGNTIYF.

The chain employs TRBV11-2 and TRBJ2-1, with TRBD1 matching over 11 bases. The CDR3 runs to 15 residues. The junction had 9 bases not matched to a gene; V was cut back by 5 bases and J by 9 bases. CDR1 and CDR2 from the germline V gene are SGHAT and FQNNGV. The CDR3 bases are TGTGCCAGCAGCCAGGACAGGGGGCGAGGAGGTGAGCAGTTCTTC. It translates to CASSQDRGRGGEQFF.

The chain has TRBV11-3 and TRBJ2-3; 8 bases are a match to TRBD1. With 4 bases clipped from V and 4 bases from J, the junction kept 1 base outside the gene matches. The CDR3 covers 13 residues. From germline, CDR1 is SGHNT and CDR2 YENEEA. CDR3 DNA sequence: TGTGCCAGCAGCTCGACAGGGGCAGATACGCAGTATTTT. It is translated as CASSSTGADTQYF.

CDR3 nucleotide sequence: TGTGCCAGCAGCCCTTCAGGGGGGAGCTCCTACAATGAGCAGTTCTTC. It is translated as CASSPSGGSSYNEQFF. The gene calls are TRBV7-6 and TRBJ2-1; the D gene is possibly TRBD1 (7 bases). V lost 5 bases, J lost 0 bases, and 14 bases lay in between. The germline gives CDR1 SGHVS, CDR2 FNYEAQ. The CDR3 covers 16 residues.

The chain uses TRBV2 and TRBJ2-7, with 8 bases matching TRBD2. CDR3 length: 15 residues. Germline CDR1 SNHLY, CDR2 FYNNEI. Trimming cost V 1 base and J 3 bases; bases outside gene matches: 5. CDR3 in amino acids: CASSEGRGDFYEQYF. The CDR3 DNA sequence: TGTGCCAGCAGTGAAGGGCGGGGGGACTTCTACGAGCAGTACTTC.

The chain has TRBV6-1 and TRBJ2-3; 9 bases agree with TRBD1. The CDR3 runs 14 residues. V trimming: 7 bases; J trimming: 8 bases; junction bases outside the gene matches: 10. Germline CDR1 reads MNHNS; CDR2 reads SASEGT. The CDR3, as DNA: TGTGCCAGCACCCAAGGACAGGGGACGGTTACGCAGTATTTT. It specifies CASTQGQGTVTQYF.

The J gene is TRBJ1-2, the V gene TRBV6-5, with D possibly being TRBD1 (6 bases). Germline V gene sequence: CDR1 MNHEY, CDR2 SVGAGI. This CDR3 is built from 15 residues. V was trimmed by 2 bases and J by 4 bases, leaving 14 bases between them. The chain's CDR3 is CASSYTKGDIYGYTF. CDR3 bases: TGTGCCAGCAGTTACACCAAGGGGGATATCTATGGCTACACCTTC.

The chain couples TRBV5-1 to TRBJ1-1; possibly TRBD1 for D (5 bases). V lost 0 bases, J lost 1 base, and 10 bases lay in between. The germline V gene has CDR1 SGHRS and CDR2 YFSETQ. There are 15 residues in the CDR3. The CDR3: CASSLDVQGNTEAFF. As DNA, the CDR3 is TGCGCCAGCAGCTTGGACGTTCAGGGGAACACTGAAGCTTTCTTT.

The chain is built from TRBV6-6 and TRBJ2-5; TRBD1 agrees at 8 bases. This CDR3 region has 14 residues. The V segment lost 7 bases and the J segment 5 bases; nucleotides outside the gene matches: 9. Per the germline V gene, CDR1 is MNHNY and CDR2 is SVGAGI (reference sequence). CDR3 nucleotide sequence: TGTGCCAGCAACAACAGACAGGGGTTCGAGACCCAGTACTTC. This sequence encodes CASNNRQGFETQYF.

This rearrangement joins TRBV2 to TRBJ1-5, with TRBD1 identical over 7 bases. V lost 4 bases to trimming and J lost 6 bases; unmatched junction nucleotides: 9. Germline V CDR1 and CDR2: SNHLY, FYNNEI. The CDR3 length is 15 residues. The CDR3 region has the DNA TGTGCCAGCAGTGTACACCGGGACAGTATTCAGCCCCAGCATTTT. It translates to CASSVHRDSIQPQHF. The variable domain in full, with the rest retrieved from reference TRBV2 and TRBJ1-5, is EPEVTQTPSHQVTQMGQEVILRCVPISNHLYFYWYRQILGQKVEFLVSFYNNEISEKSEIFDDQFSVERPDGSNFTLKIRSTKLEDSAMYFCASSVHRDSIQPQHFGDGTRLSIL.

The CDR3 spells CASSRGQTPPEAFF. In DNA form, the CDR3 reads TGTGCCAGCAGCCGTGGACAGACCCCTCCTGAAGCTTTCTTT. V and J are TRBV6-5 and TRBJ1-1; tentatively, D is TRBD1 (6 bases). This CDR3 contains 14 residues. Germline V gene lookup returns CDR1 MNHEY and CDR2 SVGAGI. V was shortened by 6 bases and J by 6 bases, with 17 bases between the two germline ends.

A single count supports this clone. This sequence joins TRBV7-9 and TRBJ2-2; no reliable D call. Trimming shortened V by 3 bases and J by 1 base, and 6 bases separated the two germline ends. CDR3 size: 14 residues. Germline V gene sequence: CDR1 SEHNR, CDR2 FQNEAQ (reference sequence). The CDR3 reads CASSLNGNTGELFF. CDR3 coding DNA: TGTGCCAGCAGCTTGAATGGGAACACCGGGGAGCTGTTTTTT. Using reference TRBV7-9 and TRBJ2-2 for the parts outside the CDR3, the full variable domain is DTGVSQNPRHKITKRGQNVTFRCDPISEHNRLYWYRQTLGQGPEFLTYFQNEAQLEKSRLLSDRFSAERPKGSFSTLEIQRTEQGDSAMYLCASSLNGNTGELFFGEGSRLTVL.

This clone was counted only a few times. The rearrangement links TRBV4-2 to TRBJ2-5; D possibly corresponds to TRBD1 (6 bases). The DNA end favors TRBJ2-7, so the J call may be wrong. Germline V gene lookup returns CDR1 LGHNA and CDR2 YNFKEQ. The CDR3 is 15 amino acids. The CDR3 sequence is CASSQGRGGRYEQYF. DNA for the CDR3: TGTGCCAGCAGCCAAGGGAGAGGGGGTAGGTACGAGCAGTACTTC.